This T cell receptor beta chain was obtained from a study of human thymus T cells. Repertoires were generated with immunoSEQ multiplex PCR, while TCRdb's copy carries only in-frame clones and drops some. The sample consists of roughly 54,000 clones, approximately 95% of them appearing once. Germline values: CDR1 MDHEN, CDR2 SYDVKM. Trimming cost V 3 bases and J 6 bases, with 14 bases left between them. There are 15 residues in the CDR3. The donors were infants in Finland with congenital heart defects, otherwise immunologically healthy. The sequence came from a boy younger than two with a congenital heart defect but otherwise immunologically healthy. Sequencing was performed on blood. The chain is built from TRBV28 and TRBJ2-2, with D possibly matching TRBD2 (5 bases). The CDR3 coding sequence is TGTGCCAGCAGTTTGTCCCTGGACTGGGCCGGGGAGCTGTTTTTT. Translating gives CASSLSLDWAGELFF.